This passage covers 25 T cell receptor beta chains from one sample sequenced in a study of cytomegalovirus exposure and HLA in healthy donors (TCRdb year 2017). The library was obtained by the immunoSEQ multiplex PCR assay. The multiplex PCR relied on a mix of 60 forward primers for TCR Vbeta segments and 13 reverse primers for TCR Jbeta segments. In TCRdb, the immuneACCESS table is reduced to in-frame sequences with V and J assigned. These tables do not hold every clone; where another copy was compared, an unresolved V gene accounts for under half, and the others remain unexplained. This sample lists around 150,000 clones; about four fifths were detected once. Around 5% of the sample belongs to the ten largest clones. The sequenced sample was PBMCs. Receptor source: a man aged 25 to 45 in good health.

The V and J genes are TRBV5-1 and TRBJ1-2; 7 bases line up with TRBD1. The V and J ends lost 4 bases and 6 bases, in that order; junction bases with no gene match: 6. Germline lookup yields CDR1 SGHRS and CDR2 YFSETQ. This CDR3 is built from 13 residues. This CDR3 reads CASSPDRDDGYTF. The CDR3 DNA sequence: TGCGCCAGCAGCCCAGACAGGGATGATGGCTACACCTTC.

This clone appeared a single time. The rearrangement joins TRBV11-3 to TRBJ1-1; D not resolved. The CDR3 is 12 amino acids. Per the germline V gene, CDR1 is SGHNT and CDR2 is YENEEA. Trimming shortened V by 5 bases and J by 3 bases, and 7 bases separated the two germline ends. CDR3 in amino acids: CASSLRDTEAFF. CDR3 sequence (DNA): TGTGCCAGCAGCCTGCGGGACACTGAAGCTTTCTTT.

The rearrangement joins TRBV7-9 to TRBJ2-7; 7 bases match TRBD2. This CDR3 has 11 amino acids. The germline V gene has CDR1 SEHNR and CDR2 FQNEAQ (reference sequence). The V gene end was trimmed by 0 bases and the J gene end by 13 bases; junction bases not matched to a gene: 3. The CDR3 loop reads CASSLAGGSYF. CDR3 in DNA: TGTGCCAGCAGCTTAGCCGGGGGGAGTTACTTC.

This clone has just a few counts. The J gene is TRBJ2-7, the V gene TRBV19; 8 bases fit TRBD1. Germline CDR1 is LNHDA and CDR2 is SQIVND (reference sequence). V was pared by 11 bases and J by 3 bases, with 12 bases of the junction left unmatched. This CDR3 region has 14 residues. DNA of the CDR3: TGTGCCGCCGCGAACCGGGACAGGCGCTACGAGCAGTACTTC. Its translation: CAAANRDRRYEQYF. The complete variable domain, with remaining parts taken from reference TRBV19 and TRBJ2-7, reads DGGITQSPKYLFRKEGQNVTLSCEQNLNHDAMYWYRQDPGQGLRLIYYSQIVNDFQKGDIAEGYSVSREKKESFPLTVTSAQKNPTAFYLCAAANRDRRYEQYFGPGTRLTVT.

This clone was detected only once. This chain joins TRBV29-1 and TRBJ2-1, with D perhaps matching TRBD1 (5 bases). CDR3 size: 13 residues. Germline CDR1 reads SQVTM; CDR2 reads ANQGSEA. V lost 8 bases and J 5 bases, leaving 16 bases between the germline ends. CDR3 in amino acids: CSLGRSKNNEQFF. The CDR3 nucleotides read TGCAGCCTGGGGCGGTCGAAGAACAATGAGCAGTTCTTC.

The chain recombines TRBV7-2 with TRBJ2-3; 8 nucleotides line up with TRBD2. Germline V gives CDR1 SGHTA, CDR2 FQGNSA. The length of the CDR3 is 18 residues. J gave up 0 bases and V 2 bases, and 10 bases lay outside the gene matches. CDR3 protein: CASSLIGAGVPSTDTQYF. DNA of the CDR3: TGTGCCAGCAGCTTAATTGGAGCGGGAGTACCTAGCACAGATACGCAGTATTTT.

The chain combines TRBV5-1 with TRBJ2-7; TRBD2 might be the D (5 bases). The CDR3 contains 16 residues. V lost 0 bases to trimming and J lost 5 bases, with 18 bases between them. Germline assignment: CDR1 SGHRS and CDR2 YFSETQ. CDR3 sequence reads: CASSLGAPGYRDEQYF. CDR3 bases: TGCGCCAGCAGCTTGGGAGCTCCGGGGTACCGCGACGAGCAGTACTTC. Combining the CDR3 with reference TRBV5-1 and TRBJ2-7 gives the whole variable domain KAGVTQTPRYLIKTRGQQVTLSCSPISGHRSVSWYQQTPGQGLQFLFEYFSETQRNKGNFPGRFSGRQFSNSRSEMNVSTLELGDSALYLCASSLGAPGYRDEQYFGPGTRLTVT.

The chain carries TRBV9 and TRBJ2-3; D is perhaps TRBD2 (6 bases). CDR1 and CDR2 (germline): SGDLS, YYNGEE. V lost 4 bases, J lost 6 bases, and 18 bases lay in between. The CDR3 length is 15 residues. In nucleotides, the CDR3 is TGTGCCAGCAGCAATCTAGCGCCCAGGGCGGATACGCAGTATTTT. Encoded protein: CASSNLAPRADTQYF.

J is TRBJ2-2 and V is TRBV6-5; no definite D call. This CDR3 is 13 amino acids long. V was trimmed by 7 bases and J by 1 base, leaving 7 bases between them. Germline CDR1 is MNHEY and CDR2 is SVGAGI. CDR3 sequence (DNA): TGTGCCAGCATAAATTGGAACACCGGGGAGCTGTTTTTT. It yields the protein CASINWNTGELFF.

On this clone: At one boundary the junction diverges from the germline segment, which might be a read error. This chain joins TRBV7-9 and TRBJ1-1; D call uncertain. The germline V gene encodes CDR1 SEHNR and CDR2 FQNEAQ (reference sequence). The CDR3 consists of 13 residues. As DNA, the CDR3 is TGTTCCAGCAGCTTATACATGAACACTGAAGCTTTCTTT. This translates into CSSSLYMNTEAFF. Drawing the rest from reference TRBV7-9 and TRBJ1-1, the complete variable domain is DTGVSQNPRHKITKRGQNVTFRCDPISEHNRLYWYRQTLGQGPEFLTYFQNEAQLEKSRLLSDRFSAERPKGSFSTLEIQRTEQGDSAMYLCSSSLYMNTEAFFGQGTRLTVV.

This sequence joins TRBV5-6 and TRBJ1-2; TRBD1 is a possible D gene (6 bases). Trimming took off 6 bases at V and 6 bases at J, with 15 bases between the two ends. Germline CDR1 SGHDT, CDR2 YYEEEE. The CDR3 covers 13 residues. For the CDR3, the DNA is TGTGCCAGCATCCGGGCCGGGGGGCATGGCTACACCTTC. Translated, it gives CASIRAGGHGYTF.

As regards this clone: Germline is not matched at one junction end, which may reflect a read error. V is TRBV2 and J is TRBJ2-3; the D is unclear. There are 16 residues in the CDR3. CDR1 SNHLY and CDR2 FYNNEI come from the germline V gene. CDR3 loop: CASSEPHRTSKDTQYF. The CDR3 coding sequence is TGTGCCAGCAGTGAGCCCCACCGTACGAGCAAAGATACGCAGTATTTT. The variable domain in full, completed from reference TRBV2 and TRBJ2-3, reads EPEVTQTPSHQVTQMGQEVILRCVPISNHLYFYWYRQILGQKVEFLVSFYNNEISEKSEIFDDQFSVERPDGSNFTLKIRSTKLEDSAMYFCASSEPHRTSKDTQYFGPGTRLTVL.

The chain joins TRBV4-1 to TRBJ1-4, with no clear D. CDR3 length: 13 amino acids. Per germline, CDR1 MGHRA and CDR2 YSYEKL. Trimming cost V 1 base and J 6 bases, with 6 bases left between them. The CDR3 protein is CASSQGLDEKLFF. CDR3 sequence (DNA): TGCGCCAGCAGCCAAGGGTTAGATGAAAAACTGTTTTTT.

This chain uses TRBV6-1 with TRBJ2-7; 10 positions agree with TRBD2. CDR3 size: 15 residues. With V trimmed by 6 bases and J by 2 bases, 7 bases remained unmatched. Germline V CDR1 and CDR2: MNHNS, SASEGT. The CDR3 spells CASRLGLAVTYEQYF. In DNA form, the CDR3 reads TGTGCCAGCAGACTTGGACTAGCGGTCACCTACGAGCAGTACTTC.

CDR3 protein: CASSLVEALGARDTQYF. In DNA form, the CDR3 reads TGTGCCAGCAGTTTAGTGGAGGCCCTGGGTGCGCGGGATACGCAGTATTTT. The chain combines TRBV27 with TRBJ2-3, with D tentatively TRBD2 (5 bases). This CDR3 has 17 amino acids. The V end was cut by 2 bases, the J end by 6 bases, with 21 bases between. The germline V gene has CDR1 MNHEY and CDR2 SMNVEV (reference sequence).

The chain has TRBV6-1 and TRBJ1-6, with D tentatively TRBD1 (5 bases). V was cut by 2 bases and J by 12 bases, with 11 bases left in between. This CDR3 comprises 13 residues. Per germline, CDR1 MNHNS and CDR2 SASEGT. The CDR3 DNA sequence: TGTGCCAGCAGTGAAACAGGAAGGGTACCCCTCCACTTT. Its protein product is CASSETGRVPLHF.

In this sample, this clone turned up a few times. The gene calls are TRBV7-3 and TRBJ2-5; D may be TRBD1 (5 bases). V dropped 2 bases and J dropped 4 bases, with 8 bases sitting between them. This CDR3 region has 13 residues. Per the germline V gene, CDR1 is SGHTA and CDR2 is FQGTGA. CDR3 in DNA: TGTGCCAGCAGCTTACAGGGCCCAGAGACCCAGTACTTC. As protein: CASSLQGPETQYF.

The chain is built from TRBV7-2 and TRBJ2-3, with D uncertain. The CDR3 runs 12 residues. V was shortened by 5 bases and J by 5 bases, with 8 bases between the two germline ends. The germline CDR1 and CDR2 sequences are SGHTA and FQGNSA. CDR3 amino acids: CASSPRVDTQYF. For the CDR3, the DNA is TGTGCCAGCAGCCCTCGGGTAGATACGCAGTATTTT. Supplemented by reference TRBV7-2 and TRBJ2-3, the full variable domain reads GAGVSQSPSNKVTEKGKDVELRCDPISGHTALYWYRQSLGQGLEFLIYFQGNSAPDKSGLPSDRFSAERTGGSVSTLTIQRTQQEDSAVYLCASSPRVDTQYFGPGTRLTVL.

This sequence joins TRBV27 and TRBJ1-5, with D perhaps TRBD1 (6 bases). This CDR3 has 14 amino acids. Germline assignment: CDR1 MNHEY and CDR2 SMNVEV (reference sequence). Trimming pared 3 bases from V and 6 bases from J, leaving 12 bases between. The CDR3 loop is CASSLGGAIQPQHF. CDR3 DNA sequence: TGTGCCAGCAGTTTGGGGGGGGCTATTCAGCCCCAGCATTTT.

The chain is built from TRBV7-3 and TRBJ2-1; 11 bases match TRBD2. Trimming removed 5 bases from V and 7 bases from J; junction bases left unmatched: 7. The CDR3 contains 15 residues. Germline-derived CDR1 and CDR2 are SGHTA and FQGTGA. CDR3 nucleotides: TGTGCCAGCAGCCCTGGGACTAGCGGCTCAAATGAGCAGTTCTTC. Residues: CASSPGTSGSNEQFF.

The J gene is TRBJ2-5, the V gene TRBV15, with D unresolved. V was shortened by 1 base and J by 5 bases, with 14 bases between the two germline ends. Per the germline V gene, CDR1 is LNHNV and CDR2 is YYDKDF (reference sequence). The CDR3 has 15 amino acids. CDR3 DNA: TGTGCCACCAGCAGAGGTCTCCGCCCGCGTGAGACCCAGTACTTC. Translated, it gives CATSRGLRPRETQYF. Variable domain in full (rest from reference TRBV15 and TRBJ2-5): DAMVIQNPRYQVTQFGKPVTLSCSQTLNHNVMYWYQQKSSQAPKLLFHYYDKDFNNEADTPDNFQSRRPNTSFCFLDIRSPGLGDTAMYLCATSRGLRPRETQYFGPGTRLLVL.

The chain carries TRBV28 and TRBJ2-1; TRBD2 aligns across 10 bases. After removal of 6 bases from V and 6 bases from J, the junction contained 8 bases not matched to a gene. CDR3 size: 15 residues. The germline V gene encodes CDR1 MDHEN and CDR2 SYDVKM. The CDR3 protein is CASRSPSGSFNEQFF. The DNA of the CDR3 is TGTGCCAGCAGATCCCCTAGCGGGAGTTTCAATGAGCAGTTCTTC. The full variable domain, completed using reference TRBV28 and TRBJ2-1, is DVKVTQSSRYLVKRTGEKVFLECVQDMDHENMFWYRQDPGLGLRLIYFSYDVKMKEKGDIPEGYSVSREKKERFSLILESASTNQTSMYLCASRSPSGSFNEQFFGPGTRLTVL.

The chain is built from TRBV27 and TRBJ2-3; a weak D match, TRBD2 (5 bases). The CDR3 spans 14 residues. CDR1 and CDR2 (germline): MNHEY, SMNVEV (reference sequence). The V gene lost 4 bases and the J gene lost 3 bases, with 11 bases spanning the gap. DNA for the CDR3: TGTGCCAGCAGTTCGCCGGGGTTTACAGATACGCAGTATTTT. As protein: CASSSPGFTDTQYF.

The CDR3 coding sequence is TGTGCCAGCCACCTAGCGGACACAGATACGCAGTATTTT. The encoded protein is CASHLADTDTQYF. This rearrangement joins TRBV5-6 to TRBJ2-3; 7 positions match TRBD2. Germline V gives CDR1 SGHDT, CDR2 YYEEEE. With V trimmed by 7 bases and J by 2 bases, 4 bases remained unmatched. The CDR3 consists of 13 residues.

The chain carries TRBV27 and TRBJ2-7, with 7 positions matching TRBD2. The V segment lost 4 bases and the J segment 2 bases; nucleotides outside the gene matches: 8. CDR3 length: 15 amino acids. Germline CDR1 MNHEY, CDR2 SMNVEV (reference sequence). The CDR3 DNA sequence: TGTGCCAGCAGTTCTCCTAGCGGACGTACCTACGAGCAGTACTTC. This encodes CASSSPSGRTYEQYF.